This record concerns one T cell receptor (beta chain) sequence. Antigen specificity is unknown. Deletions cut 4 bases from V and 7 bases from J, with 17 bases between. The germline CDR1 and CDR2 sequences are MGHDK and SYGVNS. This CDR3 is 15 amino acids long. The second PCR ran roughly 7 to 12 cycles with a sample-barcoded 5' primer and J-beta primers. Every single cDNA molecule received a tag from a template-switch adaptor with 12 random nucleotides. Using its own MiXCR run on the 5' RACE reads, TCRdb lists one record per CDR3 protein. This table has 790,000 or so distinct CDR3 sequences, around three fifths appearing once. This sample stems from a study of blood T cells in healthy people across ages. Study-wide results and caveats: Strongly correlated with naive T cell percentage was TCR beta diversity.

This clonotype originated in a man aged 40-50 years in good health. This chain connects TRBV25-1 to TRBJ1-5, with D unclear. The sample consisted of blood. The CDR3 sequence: CASSGPLEGPQPQHF. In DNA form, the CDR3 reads TGTGCCAGCAGTGGGCCGCTTGAGGGTCCCCAGCCCCAGCATTTT.